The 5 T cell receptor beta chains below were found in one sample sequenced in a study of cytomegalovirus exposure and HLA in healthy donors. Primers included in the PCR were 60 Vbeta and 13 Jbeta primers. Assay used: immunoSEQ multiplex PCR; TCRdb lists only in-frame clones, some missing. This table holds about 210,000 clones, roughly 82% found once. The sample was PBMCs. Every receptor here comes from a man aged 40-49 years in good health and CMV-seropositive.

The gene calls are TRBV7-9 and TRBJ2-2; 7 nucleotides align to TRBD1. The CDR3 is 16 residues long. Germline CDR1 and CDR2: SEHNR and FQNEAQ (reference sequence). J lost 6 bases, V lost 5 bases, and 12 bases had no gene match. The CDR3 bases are TGTGCCAGCAGCCCTCTCCCCTCGACAGGGCCCGGGGAGCTGTTTTTT. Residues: CASSPLPSTGPGELFF.

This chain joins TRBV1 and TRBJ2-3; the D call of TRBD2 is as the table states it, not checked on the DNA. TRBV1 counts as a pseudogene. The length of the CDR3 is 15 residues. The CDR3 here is CTSSQTSGSTDTQYF. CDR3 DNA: TGCACCAGCAGCCAAACTAGCGGTAGCACAGATACGCAGTATTTT.

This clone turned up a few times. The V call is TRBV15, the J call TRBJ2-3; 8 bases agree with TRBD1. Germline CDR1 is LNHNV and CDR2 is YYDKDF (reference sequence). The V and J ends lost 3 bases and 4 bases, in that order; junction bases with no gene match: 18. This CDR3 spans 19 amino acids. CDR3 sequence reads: CATSRDLDRVKARADTQYF. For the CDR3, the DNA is TGTGCCACCAGCAGGGATCTGGACAGGGTCAAAGCTCGGGCAGATACGCAGTATTTT.

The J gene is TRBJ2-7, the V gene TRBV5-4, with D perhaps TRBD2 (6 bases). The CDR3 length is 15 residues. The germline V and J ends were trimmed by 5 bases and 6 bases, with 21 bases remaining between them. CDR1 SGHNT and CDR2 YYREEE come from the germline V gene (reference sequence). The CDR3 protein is CASSSFPPTSREQYF. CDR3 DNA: TGTGCCAGCAGTTCCTTTCCCCCGACTAGTCGCGAGCAGTACTTC.

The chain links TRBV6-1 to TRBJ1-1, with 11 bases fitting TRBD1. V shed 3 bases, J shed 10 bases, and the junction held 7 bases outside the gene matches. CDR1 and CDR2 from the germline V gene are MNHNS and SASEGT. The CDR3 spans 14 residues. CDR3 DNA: TGTGCCAGCAGTGACCGGACAGGGGGCGCGGGAGCTTTCTTT. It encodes CASSDRTGGAGAFF.